The 17 T cell receptor beta chains given below trace back to one sample, sequenced in a study of blood T cell repertoires in COVID-19. TCRdb's table, derived via immunoSEQ multiplex PCR, lists solely in-frame clones and lacks some. The table records fewer than 250,000 clones, 75% to 90% of them present only once. The specimen sequenced was peripheral blood. The source of these receptors is a woman in her 70s with active or convalescent COVID-19.

The chain carries TRBV19 and TRBJ1-6; D might be TRBD1 (5 bases). This CDR3 is 13 amino acids long. The V and J ends lost 5 bases and 10 bases respectively, with 12 bases between them. Germline CDR1 and CDR2: LNHDA and SQIVND (reference sequence). The CDR3 here is CASSGHLISPLHF. CDR3 nucleotides: TGTGCCAGTAGTGGACATTTGATCTCACCCCTCCACTTT.

This sequence joins TRBV7-2 and TRBJ1-6; perhaps TRBD1 as D (5 bases). The germline V gene has CDR1 SGHTA and CDR2 FQGNSA. V lost 7 bases and J 8 bases, leaving 21 bases between the germline ends. The CDR3 is made up of 16 amino acids. The CDR3 bases are TGTGCCAGCACCCCAGGGCGGGGCAAAGAGGATTCACCCCTCCACTTT. Its protein is CASTPGRGKEDSPLHF.

The rearrangement joins TRBV5-4 to TRBJ2-2, with D possibly matching TRBD1 (5 bases). Germline values: CDR1 SGHNT, CDR2 YYREEE (reference sequence). This CDR3 is 16 amino acids long. The V end was cut by 4 bases, the J end by 3 bases, with 16 bases between. CDR3 region: CASSPDPGPHTGELFF. CDR3 DNA: TGTGCCAGCAGCCCTGACCCAGGGCCCCACACCGGGGAGCTGTTTTTT. Full variable domain (rest looked up from reference TRBV5-4 and TRBJ2-2): ETGVTQSPTHLIKTRGQQVTLRCSSQSGHNTVSWYQQALGQGPQFIFQYYREEENGRGNFPPRFSGLQFPNYSSELNVNALELDDSALYLCASSPDPGPHTGELFFGEGSRLTVL.

Only a few counts were recorded for this clone. The J gene is TRBJ1-3, the V gene TRBV10-1; D may be TRBD1 (5 bases). Germline CDR1 is WNHNN and CDR2 is SYGVQD (reference sequence). This CDR3 region has 14 residues. The V and J ends lost 5 bases and 0 bases respectively, with 8 bases between them. CDR3 residues: CASSPGSSGNTIYF. DNA for the CDR3: TGCGCCAGCAGTCCAGGGTCCTCTGGAAACACCATATATTTT.

CDR3 in DNA: TGCGCCAGCAGCTTGGAAGGCAGGGGCTCGTATAATTCACCCCTCCACTTT. Its protein is CASSLEGRGSYNSPLHF. The genes are TRBV5-1 and TRBJ1-6; possibly TRBD1 for D (6 bases). Germline assignment: CDR1 SGHRS and CDR2 YFSETQ. This CDR3 has 17 residues. The V end was cut by 0 bases, the J end by 4 bases, with 14 bases between.

In this sample, this clone turned up once. The rearrangement uses TRBV5-4 and TRBJ2-5; maybe TRBD2 (5 bases). Germline V gene sequence: CDR1 SGHNT, CDR2 YYREEE (reference sequence). CDR3 length: 14 residues. The ends were cut back, 2 bases at V and 1 base at J, with 9 bases in the middle. The DNA for the CDR3 is TGTGCCAGCAGCTTCCCACGGGGCCAAGAGACCCAGTACTTC. Amino acid sequence: CASSFPRGQETQYF.

V is TRBV14 and J is TRBJ1-2; no reliable D call. Germline CDR1 is SGHDN and CDR2 is FVKESK. CDR3 length equals 11 residues. The V end was cut by 3 bases, the J end by 12 bases, with 11 bases between. The DNA for the CDR3 is TGTGCCAGCAGCCACCGGGGAGTCGACACCTTC. Its protein product is CASSHRGVDTF.

As concerns this clone: Other DNA sequences in the sample encode the same CDR3. The V and J genes are TRBV18 and TRBJ2-1; weak D call: TRBD2 (5 bases). Germline lookup yields CDR1 KGHSH and CDR2 LQKENI. The CDR3 contains 13 residues. V lost 2 bases and J lost 3, with 5 bases in between. The CDR3 loop is CASSPGLYNEQFF. CDR3 sequence (DNA): TGTGCCAGCTCACCAGGACTCTACAATGAGCAGTTCTTC.

There are a few counts of this clone. The chain employs TRBV19 and TRBJ1-2; TRBD1 agrees at 9 bases. The V gene's germline CDR1 is LNHDA and CDR2 SQIVND (reference sequence). The CDR3 is 13 residues long. V lost 10 bases to trimming and J lost 12 bases; unmatched junction nucleotides: 15. The CDR3 bases are TGTGCCACCGGTAAGGAGGACAGGGGAAGTCACACCTTC. Amino acids: CATGKEDRGSHTF. Based on the CDR3 plus reference TRBV19 and TRBJ1-2, the full variable domain is DGGITQSPKYLFRKEGQNVTLSCEQNLNHDAMYWYRQDPGQGLRLIYYSQIVNDFQKGDIAEGYSVSREKKESFPLTVTSAQKNPTAFYLCATGKEDRGSHTFGSGTRLTVV.

This chain links TRBV7-2 with TRBJ2-2; 7 bases align to TRBD1. Trimming at V came to 6 bases and at J to 4 bases, leaving 8 bases not matched to a gene. The CDR3 sequence is 15 residues long. From germline, CDR1 is SGHTA and CDR2 FQGNSA. CDR3 DNA: TGTGCCAGCAGTCGATTACAGGGGTCCACCGGGGAGCTGTTTTTT. Its protein is CASSRLQGSTGELFF.

V and J are TRBV7-7 and TRBJ2-3; 10 positions match TRBD2. The junction had 7 bases not matched to a gene; V was cut back by 6 bases and J by 1 base. The germline V gene encodes CDR1 SSHAT and CDR2 FNYEAQ (reference sequence). The CDR3 consists of 16 residues. This chain's CDR3 is CASSPIGTSGTDTQYF. CDR3 sequence (DNA): TGTGCCAGCAGTCCAATCGGGACTAGCGGCACAGATACGCAGTATTTT.

The chain links TRBV5-1 to TRBJ1-1; a weak D match, TRBD1 (5 bases). Germline V gene lookup returns CDR1 SGHRS and CDR2 YFSETQ. V lost 2 bases to trimming and J lost 8 bases, with 10 bases between them. The CDR3 consists of 12 residues. This CDR3 reads CASSLDSAEAFF. DNA for the CDR3: TGCGCCAGCAGCTTAGACAGTGCGGAAGCTTTCTTT.

The CDR3 sequence: CASSQSWGRTKTRTDTQYF. The DNA for the CDR3 is TGTGCCAGCAGCCAGTCCTGGGGCAGGACCAAAACCCGCACAGATACGCAGTATTTT. The chain employs TRBV3-1 (or the pseudogene TRBV3-2) and TRBJ2-3, with a possible D match to TRBD1 (5 bases). V lost 3 bases to trimming and J lost 1 base, with 23 bases between them. CDR3 length: 19 amino acids. The germline V gene has CDR1 LGHDT and CDR2 YNNKEL (reference sequence).

The chain combines TRBV20-1 with TRBJ1-1; 9 bases fit TRBD1. CDR1 is DFQATT, CDR2 SNEGSKA, per germline (reference sequence). V trimming: 3 bases; J trimming: 3 bases; junction bases outside the gene matches: 5. This CDR3 is 14 amino acids long. CDR3 region: CSASPDRGYTEAFF. For the CDR3, the DNA is TGCAGTGCTAGTCCGGACAGGGGTTACACTGAAGCTTTCTTT.

The chain couples TRBV6-5 to TRBJ1-1; 7 nucleotides align to TRBD1. This CDR3 has 13 residues. Germline assignment: CDR1 MNHEY and CDR2 SVGAGI. V was clipped by 5 bases and J by 5 bases; unmatched bases: 5. The CDR3 loop reads CASSIQGETEAFF. DNA for the CDR3: TGTGCCAGCAGTATCCAGGGGGAGACTGAAGCTTTCTTT.

This chain uses TRBV5-5 with TRBJ1-2; 11 bases align to TRBD1. The CDR3 is 14 residues long. Germline V gene lookup returns CDR1 SGHKS and CDR2 YYEKEE (reference sequence). After removal of 4 bases from V and 8 bases from J, the junction contained 7 bases not matched to a gene. The DNA for the CDR3 is TGTGCCAGCAGCATACCGGGACAGGGGGTAGGCTACACCTTC. Amino acids: CASSIPGQGVGYTF.

The chain links TRBV9 to TRBJ2-1, with D possibly TRBD2 on 7 matching bases. This CDR3 region has 17 residues. Germline loops: CDR1 SGDLS, CDR2 YYNGEE. The V gene lost 5 bases and the J gene lost 9 bases, with 27 bases spanning the gap. CDR3 region: CASRPQPLTGGEIEQFF. In nucleotides, the CDR3 is TGTGCCAGCAGACCACAGCCCCTAACGGGGGGCGAAATTGAGCAGTTCTTC.